The 31 T cell receptor beta chains below come from one sample, sequenced in a study of T cell responses to AZD1222 COVID-19 vaccine. The data were produced by immunoSEQ multiplex PCR, yet TCRdb's version contains in-frame clones alone and is incomplete. The sample carries about 110,000 clones, approximately 90% recorded once. Source: peripheral blood, taken on day 0 of AZD1222 vaccination. Receptor source: an adult in good health.

This clone was detected once. The chain uses TRBV18 and TRBJ2-7; no definite D call. V lost 5 bases to trimming and J lost 0 bases, with 17 bases between them. The length of the CDR3 is 16 residues. Looked up from germline, CDR1 is KGHSH and CDR2 is LQKENI. CDR3 sequence reads: CASSVIPGTSSYEQYF. As DNA, the CDR3 is TGTGCCAGCTCAGTCATTCCGGGCACGAGCTCCTACGAGCAGTACTTC.

The chain is built from TRBV6-6 and TRBJ1-5, with 8 bases fitting TRBD1. The V segment lost 5 bases and the J segment 0 bases; nucleotides outside the gene matches: 9. This CDR3 comprises 17 residues. Germline CDR1 reads MNHNY; CDR2 reads SVGAGI (reference sequence). Here the CDR3 DNA reads TGTGCCAGCAGTCTAGGGACAGGTCTTAATAGCAATCAGCCCCAGCATTTT. It yields the protein CASSLGTGLNSNQPQHF.

The V call is TRBV7-8, the J call TRBJ2-7; TRBD2 matches at 10 bases. Germline lookup yields CDR1 SGHVS and CDR2 FQNEAQ. The length of the CDR3 is 15 residues. J lost 3 bases, V lost 1 base, and 3 bases had no gene match. CDR3 sequence: CASSLEGLAIYEQYF. DNA of the CDR3: TGTGCCAGCAGCTTAGAGGGACTAGCGATCTACGAGCAGTACTTC. The full variable domain, with the rest looked up from reference TRBV7-8 and TRBJ2-7, is GAGVSQSPRYKVAKRGQDVALRCDPISGHVSLFWYQQALGQGPEFLTYFQNEAQLDKSGLPSDRFFAERPEGSVSTLKIQRTQQEDSAVYLCASSLEGLAIYEQYFGPGTRLTVT.

V is TRBV29-1 and J is TRBJ1-1; D gene unclear. The V gene's germline CDR1 is SQVTM and CDR2 ANQGSEA. V was pared by 4 bases and J by 7 bases, with 13 bases between. The CDR3 is 12 amino acids. This chain's CDR3 is CSVGSTAFEAFF. The DNA of the CDR3 is TGCAGCGTTGGTTCAACAGCCTTTGAAGCTTTCTTT.

The chain couples TRBV5-1 to TRBJ1-2; maybe TRBD1 (5 bases). The CDR3 covers 13 residues. Germline V lookup: CDR1 SGHRS, CDR2 YFSETQ. Trimming stripped 7 bases from V and 2 bases from J, with 12 bases between. CDR3 sequence: CASAEGINYGYTF. The CDR3 DNA follows: TGCGCCAGCGCGGAGGGGATAAACTATGGCTACACCTTC.

DNA for the CDR3: TGTGCCAGTACCACTAGCGAGAGAGGGGGGGCAAGGCAGTTCTTC. Protein sequence: CASTTSERGGARQFF. V is TRBV6-5 and J is TRBJ2-1; a possible D gene is TRBD2 (7 bases). V was pared by 9 bases and J by 12 bases, with 27 bases between. From germline, CDR1 is MNHEY and CDR2 SVGAGI. The CDR3 loop spans 15 amino acids.

This clone was counted between two and nine times. This chain joins TRBV3-1 (or the pseudogene TRBV3-2) and TRBJ2-5; a weak D match, TRBD1 (6 bases). V was clipped by 4 bases and J by 3 bases, with 15 bases between them. CDR1 and CDR2 from the germline V gene are LGHDT and YNNKEL (reference sequence). This CDR3 comprises 15 residues. The DNA for the CDR3 is TGTGCCAGCAGCCGAAGGGGACATCCCGAAGAGACCCAGTACTTC. Encoded protein: CASSRRGHPEETQYF.

With regard to this clone: The junction and the germline gene differ at one end; a read error may be behind it. The V call is TRBV5-4, the J call TRBJ1-2, with D possibly TRBD1 on 6 matching bases. Per germline, CDR1 SGHNT and CDR2 YYREEE (reference sequence). This CDR3 is 15 amino acids long. CDR3 residues: CARSPGGRGAGGYTF. CDR3 coding DNA: TGTGCCCGCAGCCCGGGGGGACGGGGGGCCGGGGGCTACACCTTC.

The chain employs TRBV27 and TRBJ2-1; D gene unclear. V was shortened by 2 bases and J by 3 bases, with 11 bases between the two germline ends. The CDR3 contains 15 residues. Germline V CDR1 and CDR2: MNHEY, SMNVEV (reference sequence). The CDR3 loop reads CASSLIGMGYNEQFF. CDR3 in DNA: TGTGCCAGCAGTTTAATAGGGATGGGCTACAATGAGCAGTTCTTC.

The V call is TRBV11-3, the J call TRBJ2-5; possible D gene TRBD2, 6 bases. V was shortened by 1 base and J by 3 bases, with 12 bases between the two germline ends. This CDR3 has 15 amino acids. Per germline, CDR1 SGHNT and CDR2 YENEEA. In nucleotides, the CDR3 is TGTGCCAGCAGCTTAGCGGAGGGATTAGAAGAGACCCAGTACTTC. Translated: CASSLAEGLEETQYF. The full variable domain, in which reference TRBV11-3 and TRBJ2-5 provide the parts outside the CDR3, is EAGVVQSPRYKIIEKKQPVAFWCNPISGHNTLYWYLQNLGQGPELLIRYENEEAVDDSQLPKDRFSAERLKGVDSTLKIQPAELGDSAVYLCASSLAEGLEETQYFGPGTRLLVL.

The chain links TRBV5-6 to TRBJ1-3; D might be TRBD1 (6 bases). CDR1 is SGHDT and CDR2 is YYEEEE in the germline V gene. The CDR3 sequence is 15 residues long. V dropped 6 bases and J dropped 2 bases, with 15 bases sitting between them. CDR3 protein: CASNRRQVAGNTIYF. The CDR3 DNA sequence: TGTGCCAGCAACAGAAGACAGGTAGCTGGAAACACCATATATTTT. The variable domain in full, with the rest retrieved from reference TRBV5-6 and TRBJ1-3, is DAGVTQSPTHLIKTRGQQVTLRCSPKSGHDTVSWYQQALGQGPQFIFQYYEEEERQRGNFPDRFSGHQFPNYSSELNVNALLLGDSALYLCASNRRQVAGNTIYFGEGSWLTVV.

The genes are TRBV19 and TRBJ2-7, with D possibly matching TRBD1 (5 bases). Germline V CDR1 and CDR2: LNHDA, SQIVND (reference sequence). The CDR3 is made up of 13 amino acids. V lost 3 bases and J 3 bases, leaving 9 bases between the germline ends. The CDR3 spells CASSIRAGYEQYF. The CDR3 nucleotides are TGTGCCAGTAGTATCAGGGCAGGCTACGAGCAGTACTTC.

CDR3 region: CASSLGGGRGLNQPQHF. CDR3 sequence (DNA): TGTGCCAGCAGCTTGGGTGGGGGCAGGGGGCTAAATCAGCCCCAGCATTTT. The V gene is TRBV7-9, the J gene TRBJ1-5, with 8 bases fitting TRBD1. J lost 4 bases, V lost 3 bases, and 11 bases had no gene match. This CDR3 contains 17 residues. CDR1 and CDR2 from the germline V gene are SEHNR and FQNEAQ (reference sequence).

V usage is TRBV25-1 and J usage is TRBJ2-5; D possibly matches TRBD1 or TRBD2 (5 bases each). V was clipped by 4 bases and J by 1 base, with 19 bases between them. This CDR3 has 17 amino acids. Germline assignment: CDR1 MGHDK and CDR2 SYGVNS. CDR3 residues: CASSVIPRGVAQETQYF. For the CDR3, the DNA is TGTGCCAGCAGTGTCATACCTAGAGGGGTAGCCCAAGAGACCCAGTACTTC.

The CDR3 reads CASSRQGAEPLHF. The CDR3 coding sequence is TGTGCCAGCTCTCGACAGGGGGCAGAACCCCTCCACTTT. V usage is TRBV6-5 and J usage is TRBJ1-6; 10 bases align to TRBD1. CDR1 MNHEY and CDR2 SVGAGI come from the germline V gene. J gave up 12 bases and V 8 bases, and 7 bases lay outside the gene matches. CDR3 length: 13 amino acids.

The CDR3 here is CASSLALTGERNTEAFF. As DNA, the CDR3 is TGTGCCAGCAGCTTGGCCTTGACAGGGGAAAGGAACACTGAAGCTTTCTTT. The chain combines TRBV5-6 with TRBJ1-1, with TRBD1 matching 8 bases. V gave up 0 bases and J gave up 1 base; unmatched junction bases: 8. Germline V lookup: CDR1 SGHDT, CDR2 YYEEEE. This CDR3 has 17 residues.

This clone has more than one count but fewer than ten. The chain carries TRBV7-2 and TRBJ2-3; TRBD2 matches 8 bases. J gave up 2 bases and V 1 base, and 5 bases lay outside the gene matches. This CDR3 has 16 residues. Germline V gene data show CDR1 as SGHTA and CDR2 as FQGNSA. The CDR3 region has the DNA TGTGCCAGCAGCTTAGAGGCGCGGGGGGACACAGATACGCAGTATTTT. This codes for CASSLEARGDTDTQYF.

This chain connects TRBV5-1 to TRBJ1-2; possibly TRBD1 for D (5 bases). The germline V gene has CDR1 SGHRS and CDR2 YFSETQ. The ends were cut back, 2 bases at V and 3 bases at J, with 11 bases in the middle. This CDR3 is built from 14 residues. CDR3 loop: CASSFSGTDYGYTF. The CDR3 region has the DNA TGCGCCAGCAGCTTTTCCGGGACGGACTATGGCTACACCTTC.

The chain recombines TRBV6-5 with TRBJ2-7; the match to TRBD2 covers 9 bases. CDR1 and CDR2 from the germline V gene are MNHEY and SVGAGI. V lost 5 bases to trimming and J lost 4 bases; unmatched junction nucleotides: 3. This CDR3 comprises 13 residues. CDR3 bases: TGTGCCAGCAGTAGCGGGGGGCCTTACGAGCAGTACTTC. Translating gives CASSSGGPYEQYF.

This clone was detected only once. The chain recombines TRBV30 with TRBJ1-4; D is perhaps TRBD1 (5 bases). V lost 2 bases and J lost 10, with 11 bases in between. Germline V gene data show CDR1 as GTSNPN and CDR2 as SVGIG (reference sequence). The CDR3 is 12 residues long. The CDR3 region is CAWSRWGGKLFF. The CDR3 DNA reads TGTGCCTGGAGTAGGTGGGGCGGAAAACTGTTTTTT.

The chain employs TRBV4-1 and TRBJ1-4, with 7 bases fitting TRBD1. Germline lookup yields CDR1 MGHRA and CDR2 YSYEKL. CDR3 length: 15 amino acids. The junction had 1 base not matched to a gene; V was cut back by 0 bases and J by 3 bases. The CDR3 protein is CASSQDQGANEKLFF. CDR3 DNA: TGCGCCAGCAGCCAAGATCAGGGGGCTAATGAAAAACTGTTTTTT.

The chain uses TRBV21-1 and TRBJ2-1. TRBV21-1 is deemed a pseudogene. CDR3 length: 16 residues. The CDR3 reads CASSKVGGSSYNEQFF. The CDR3 DNA follows: TGTGCCAGCAGCAAAGTGGGGGGCAGCTCCTACAATGAGCAGTTCTTC.

The V call is TRBV29-1, the J call TRBJ1-1, with TRBD1 as a possible D gene (6 bases). This CDR3 spans 13 amino acids. CDR1 is SQVTM, CDR2 ANQGSEA, per germline. V lost 7 bases and J 1 base, leaving 13 bases between the germline ends. The CDR3 nucleotides read TGCAGCGCCTCCCGGACAGAGAACACTGAAGCTTTCTTT. Translated: CSASRTENTEAFF.

This chain joins TRBV6-2 or TRBV6-3 and TRBJ2-5, with 10 positions matching TRBD2. With V trimmed by 4 bases and J by 6 bases, 5 bases remained unmatched. The length of the CDR3 is 14 residues. The germline V gene encodes CDR1 MNHEY and CDR2 SVGEGT. DNA for the CDR3: TGTGCCAGCAGTTCACTAGCGGGGAGGAAGACCCAGTACTTC. Its translation: CASSSLAGRKTQYF.

The V call is TRBV5-1, the J call TRBJ2-7, with D possibly being TRBD1 or TRBD2 (5 bases each). Trimming cost V 4 bases and J 2 bases, with 13 bases left between them. The germline CDR1 and CDR2 sequences are SGHRS and YFSETQ. The CDR3 extends over 14 amino acids. The CDR3 nucleotides read TGCGCCAGCAGCCCCAGCAGGGACCCCTACGAGCAGTACTTC. Encoded protein: CASSPSRDPYEQYF.

The chain employs TRBV7-6 and TRBJ2-7, with D unclear. The CDR3 totals 15 residues. The V end was cut by 1 base, the J end by 2 bases, with 12 bases between. CDR1 SGHVS and CDR2 FNYEAQ come from the germline V gene. The DNA for the CDR3 is TGTGCCAGCAGCTTAGGCGAGAATAGGGCCTACGAGCAGTACTTC. Translated, it gives CASSLGENRAYEQYF.

V and J are TRBV3-1 (or the pseudogene TRBV3-2) and TRBJ2-7, with 7 nucleotides matching TRBD1. This CDR3 is built from 14 residues. Germline-derived CDR1 and CDR2 are LGHDT and YNNKEL (reference sequence). The trim removed 5 bases at V and 5 bases at J, leaving 9 bases unmatched. The CDR3 DNA reads TGTGCCAGCAGCTATACCGGGACAGAGGACGAGCAGTACTTC. Translating gives CASSYTGTEDEQYF.

J is TRBJ2-7 and V is TRBV3-1 (or the pseudogene TRBV3-2); the D is unclear. The CDR3 length is 12 residues. CDR1 and CDR2 from the germline V gene are LGHDT and YNNKEL (reference sequence). Deletions cut 1 base from V and 5 bases from J, with 6 bases between. The CDR3, as DNA: TGTGCCAGCAGCCAAGTAGGAAACGAGCAGTACTTC. Translated, it gives CASSQVGNEQYF.

The V gene is TRBV5-5, the J gene TRBJ2-7; maybe TRBD2 (5 bases). The V end lost 4 bases, the J end lost 3 bases, and 17 bases lay between the germline ends. The CDR3 is made up of 15 amino acids. Germline CDR1 and CDR2: SGHKS and YYEKEE (reference sequence). This CDR3 is CASSRRAGSDYEQYF. In DNA, the CDR3 is TGTGCCAGCAGCCGTCGGGCGGGTTCTGACTACGAGCAGTACTTC.

The count of this clone is one. V usage is TRBV4-2 and J usage is TRBJ1-5, with TRBD1 identical over 7 bases. In germline, CDR1 is LGHNA, CDR2 YNFKEQ. With V trimmed by 4 bases and J by 0 bases, 9 bases remained unmatched. This CDR3 has 17 residues. The CDR3 DNA is TGTGCCAGCAGCCCACAGGGGTCTGCTTATAGCAATCAGCCCCAGCATTTT. Translated, it gives CASSPQGSAYSNQPQHF.

V is TRBV6-1 and J is TRBJ2-2, with 7 bases that match TRBD2. The CDR3 totals 15 residues. The germline CDR1 and CDR2 sequences are MNHNS and SASEGT. Losses at the gene ends were 2 bases for V and 3 bases for J; bases not matched to a gene: 3. In DNA form, the CDR3 reads TGTGCCAGCAGTGAATATCGGGGGGACACCGGGGAGCTGTTTTTT. It specifies CASSEYRGDTGELFF.